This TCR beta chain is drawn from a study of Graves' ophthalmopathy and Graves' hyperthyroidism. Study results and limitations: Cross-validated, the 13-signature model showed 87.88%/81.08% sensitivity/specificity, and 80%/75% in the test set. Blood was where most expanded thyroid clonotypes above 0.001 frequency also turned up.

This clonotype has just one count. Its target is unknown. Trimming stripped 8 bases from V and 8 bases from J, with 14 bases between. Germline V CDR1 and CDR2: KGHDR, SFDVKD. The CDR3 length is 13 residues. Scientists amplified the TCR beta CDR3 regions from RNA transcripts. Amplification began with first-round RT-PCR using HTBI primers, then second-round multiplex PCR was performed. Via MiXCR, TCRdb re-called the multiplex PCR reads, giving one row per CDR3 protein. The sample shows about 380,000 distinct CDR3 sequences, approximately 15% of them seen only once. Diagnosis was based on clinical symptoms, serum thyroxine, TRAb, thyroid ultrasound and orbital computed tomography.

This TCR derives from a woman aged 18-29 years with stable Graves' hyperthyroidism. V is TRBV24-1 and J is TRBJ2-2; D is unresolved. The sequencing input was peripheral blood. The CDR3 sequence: CATMAAAGGELFF. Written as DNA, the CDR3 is TGTGCCACCATGGCTGCGGCCGGGGGGGAGCTGTTTTTT.